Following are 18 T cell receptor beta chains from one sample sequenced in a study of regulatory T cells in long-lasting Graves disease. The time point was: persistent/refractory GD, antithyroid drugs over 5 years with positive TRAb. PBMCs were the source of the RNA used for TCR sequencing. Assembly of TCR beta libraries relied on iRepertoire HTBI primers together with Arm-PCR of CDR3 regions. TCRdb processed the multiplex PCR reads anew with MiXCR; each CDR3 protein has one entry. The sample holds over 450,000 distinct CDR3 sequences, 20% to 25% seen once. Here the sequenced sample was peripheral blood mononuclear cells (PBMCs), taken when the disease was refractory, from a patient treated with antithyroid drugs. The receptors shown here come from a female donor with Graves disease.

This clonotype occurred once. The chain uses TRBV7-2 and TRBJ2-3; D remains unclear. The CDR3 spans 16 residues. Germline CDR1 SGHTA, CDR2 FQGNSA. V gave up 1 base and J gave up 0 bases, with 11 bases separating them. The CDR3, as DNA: TGTGCCAGCAGCTTAGGGAATGTAGCTAGCACAGATACGCAGTATTTT. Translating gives CASSLGNVASTDTQYF.

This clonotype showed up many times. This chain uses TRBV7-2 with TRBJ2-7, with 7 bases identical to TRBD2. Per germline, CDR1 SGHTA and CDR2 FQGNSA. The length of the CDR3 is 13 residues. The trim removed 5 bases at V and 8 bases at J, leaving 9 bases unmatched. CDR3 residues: CASSLSRDYQQYF. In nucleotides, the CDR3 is TGTGCCAGCAGCCTCAGCCGGGACTATCAGCAGTACTTC.

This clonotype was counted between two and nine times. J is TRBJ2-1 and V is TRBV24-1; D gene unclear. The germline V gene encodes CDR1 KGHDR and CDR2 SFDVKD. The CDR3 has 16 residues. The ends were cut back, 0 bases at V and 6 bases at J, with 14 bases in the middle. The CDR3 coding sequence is TGTGCCACCAGTGATTTGCACTCACGATTTGGCAATGAGCAGTTCTTC. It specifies CATSDLHSRFGNEQFF.

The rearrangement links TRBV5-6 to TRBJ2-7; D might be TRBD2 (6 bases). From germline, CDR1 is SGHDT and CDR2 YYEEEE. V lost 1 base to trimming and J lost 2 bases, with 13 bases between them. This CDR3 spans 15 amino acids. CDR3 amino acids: CASSLLPSAPYEQYF. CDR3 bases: TGTGCCAGCAGCTTGCTGCCTAGCGCCCCCTACGAGCAGTACTTC.

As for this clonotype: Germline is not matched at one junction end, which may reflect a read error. The CDR3 DNA sequence: TGTGCCAGCGGTGAAGCGGGCCGCTCCTACGAGCAGTACTTC. Residues: CASGEAGRSYEQYF. The chain links TRBV2 to TRBJ2-7, with D tentatively TRBD2 (6 bases). The CDR3 extends over 14 amino acids. The V gene's germline CDR1 is SNHLY and CDR2 FYNNEI.

The CDR3 loop reads CASSSSNSYRDRGLEQYF. For the CDR3, the DNA is TGTGCCAGCAGCTCATCCAACTCCTACCGGGACAGGGGTCTGGAGCAGTACTTC. This chain connects TRBV7-9 to TRBJ2-7; 10 nucleotides match TRBD1. The CDR3 spans 18 residues. Germline V gives CDR1 SEHNR, CDR2 FQNEAQ (reference sequence). J gave up 7 bases and V 4 bases, and 19 bases lay outside the gene matches.

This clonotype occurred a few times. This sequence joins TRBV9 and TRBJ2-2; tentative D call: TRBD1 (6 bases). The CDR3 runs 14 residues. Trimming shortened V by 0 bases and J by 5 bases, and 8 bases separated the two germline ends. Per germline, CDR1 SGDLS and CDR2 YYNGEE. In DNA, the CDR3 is TGTGCCAGCAGCGTAGGGACAGCTACCGGGGAGCTGTTTTTT. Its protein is CASSVGTATGELFF. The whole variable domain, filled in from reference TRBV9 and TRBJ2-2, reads DSGVTQTPKHLITATGQRVTLRCSPRSGDLSVYWYQQSLDQGLQFLIQYYNGEERAKGNILERFSAQQFPDLHSELNLSSLELGDSALYFCASSVGTATGELFFGEGSRLTVL.

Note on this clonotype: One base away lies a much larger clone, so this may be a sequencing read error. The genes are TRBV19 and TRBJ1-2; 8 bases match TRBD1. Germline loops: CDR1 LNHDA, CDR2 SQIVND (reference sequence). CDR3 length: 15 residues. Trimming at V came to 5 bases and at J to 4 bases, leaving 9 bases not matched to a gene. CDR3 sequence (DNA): TGTGCCAGTAGTGCGGGGACAGGAGGGGGCTATGGCTACACCTTC. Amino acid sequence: CASSAGTGGGYGYTF.

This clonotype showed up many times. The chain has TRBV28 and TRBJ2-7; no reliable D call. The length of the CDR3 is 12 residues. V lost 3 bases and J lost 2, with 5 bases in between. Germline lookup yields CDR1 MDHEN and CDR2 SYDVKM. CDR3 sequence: CASSFRTYEQYF. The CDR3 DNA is TGTGCCAGCAGTTTTCGCACCTACGAGCAGTACTTC.

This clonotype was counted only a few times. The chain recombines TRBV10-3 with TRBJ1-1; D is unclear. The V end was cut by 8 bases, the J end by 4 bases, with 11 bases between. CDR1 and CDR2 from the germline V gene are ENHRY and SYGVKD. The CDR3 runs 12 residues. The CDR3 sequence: CAIQGDSTEAFF. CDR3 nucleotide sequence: TGTGCCATCCAAGGTGATTCCACTGAAGCTTTCTTT.

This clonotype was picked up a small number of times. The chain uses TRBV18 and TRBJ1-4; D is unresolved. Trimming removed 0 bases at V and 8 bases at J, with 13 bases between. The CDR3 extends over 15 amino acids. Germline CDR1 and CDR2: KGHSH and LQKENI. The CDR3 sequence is CASSPPVEAGEKLFF. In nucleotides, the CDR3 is TGTGCCAGCTCACCACCCGTAGAAGCGGGCGAAAAACTGTTTTTT. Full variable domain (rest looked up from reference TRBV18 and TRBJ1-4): NAGVMQNPRHLVRRRGQEARLRCSPMKGHSHVYWYRQLPEEGLKFMVYLQKENIIDESGMPKERFSAEFPKEGPSILRIQQVVRGDSAAYFCASSPPVEAGEKLFFGSGTQLSVL.

CDR3 sequence (DNA): TGTGCCAGCAGTTCCGCAGGGACCGGGGAGCTGTTTTTT. Translated, it gives CASSSAGTGELFF. This chain connects TRBV6-2 or TRBV6-3 to TRBJ2-2, with TRBD1 as a possible D gene (5 bases). Trimming left V 4 bases short and J 5 bases short, with 8 bases between. The CDR3 runs 13 residues. The germline gives CDR1 MNHEY, CDR2 SVGEGT.

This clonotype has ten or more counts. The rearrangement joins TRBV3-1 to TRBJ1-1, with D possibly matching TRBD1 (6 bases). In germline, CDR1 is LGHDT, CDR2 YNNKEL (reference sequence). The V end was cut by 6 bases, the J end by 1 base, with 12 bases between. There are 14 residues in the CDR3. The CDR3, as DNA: TGTGCCAGCAGAGGGACGGGACAGAACACTGAAGCTTTCTTT. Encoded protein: CASRGTGQNTEAFF.

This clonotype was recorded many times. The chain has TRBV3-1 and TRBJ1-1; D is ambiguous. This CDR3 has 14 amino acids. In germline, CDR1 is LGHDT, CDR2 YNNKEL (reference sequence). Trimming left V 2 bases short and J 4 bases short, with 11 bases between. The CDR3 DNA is TGTGCCAGCAGCCAACCCCCGCCATCCACTGAAGCTTTCTTT. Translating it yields CASSQPPPSTEAFF.

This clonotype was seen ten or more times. The CDR3 is CASSTEPQGDNEKLFF. In DNA form, the CDR3 reads TGCGCCAGCAGCACCGAGCCACAGGGAGATAATGAAAAACTGTTTTTT. The V gene is TRBV5-1, the J gene TRBJ1-4; maybe TRBD1 (6 bases). Trimming removed 4 bases from V and 4 bases from J, with 17 bases in between. The CDR3 sequence is 16 residues long. From germline, CDR1 is SGHRS and CDR2 YFSETQ.

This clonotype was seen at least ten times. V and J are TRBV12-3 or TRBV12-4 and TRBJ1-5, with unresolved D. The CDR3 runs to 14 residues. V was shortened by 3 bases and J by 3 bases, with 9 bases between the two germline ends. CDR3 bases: TGTGCCAGCAGTTTCCTCCCAGCCAATCAGCCCCAGCATTTT. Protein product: CASSFLPANQPQHF.

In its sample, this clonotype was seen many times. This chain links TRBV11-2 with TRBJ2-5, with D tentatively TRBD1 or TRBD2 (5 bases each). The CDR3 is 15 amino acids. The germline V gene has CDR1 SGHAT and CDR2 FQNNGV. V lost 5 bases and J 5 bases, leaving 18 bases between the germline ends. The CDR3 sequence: CASSASGLGTETQYF. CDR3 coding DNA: TGTGCCAGCAGCGCATCCGGCCTAGGGACGGAGACCCAGTACTTC.

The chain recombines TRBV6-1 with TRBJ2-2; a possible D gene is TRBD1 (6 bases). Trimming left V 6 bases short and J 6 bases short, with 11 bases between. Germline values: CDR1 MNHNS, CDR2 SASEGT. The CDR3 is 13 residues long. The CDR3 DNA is TGTGCCAGCAGGAAGACAGGCTCCGGGGAGCTGTTTTTT. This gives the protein CASRKTGSGELFF.